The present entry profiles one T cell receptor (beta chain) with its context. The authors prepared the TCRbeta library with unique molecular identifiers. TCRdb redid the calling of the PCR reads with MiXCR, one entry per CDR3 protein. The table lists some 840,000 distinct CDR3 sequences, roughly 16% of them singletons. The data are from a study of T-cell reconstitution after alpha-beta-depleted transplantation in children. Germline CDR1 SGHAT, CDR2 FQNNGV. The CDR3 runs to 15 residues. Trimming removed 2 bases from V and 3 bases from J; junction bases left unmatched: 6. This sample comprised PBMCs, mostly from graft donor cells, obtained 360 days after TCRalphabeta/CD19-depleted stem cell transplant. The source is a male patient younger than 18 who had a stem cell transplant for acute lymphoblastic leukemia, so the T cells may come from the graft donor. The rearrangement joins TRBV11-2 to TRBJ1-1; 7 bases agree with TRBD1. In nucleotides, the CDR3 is TGTGCCAGCAGCTTACACAGGGGCTTGGACACTGAAGCTTTCTTT. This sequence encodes CASSLHRGLDTEAFF.